This TCR beta chain was sequenced in a study of blood T cell repertoires in COVID-19 (dated by TCRdb to between 2020 and 2021). Study-wide context: Samples from collaborators originated in the United States, Italy and Spain and spanned both the acute and convalescent phases of COVID-19. Samples came from the ongoing ImmuneRACE study (first 160 participants) plus 1,254 subjects from 6 global collaborators. The material from the prospective study consisted of cDNA or gDNA derived from T cells, B-cell-depleted T cells, or PBMCs. Where available, HLA class I and class II types were obtained from metadata supplied by the sample provider rather than from assay-based typing. A de-identified subject ID, COVID-19 status, age in years and sex were almost always included in the sample metadata. Subjects who had been exposed to COVID-19, were actively infected with it, or had recovered from it provided the deeply sampled blood TCRbeta repertoires that made up the dataset. The repertoires were released in a freely available public database intended as a resource for research on the immune response to SARS-CoV-2. On the study overall, not on this receptor specifically: The amount of clinical and demographic metadata varied by source and participant and was provided uncurated.

TCRbeta CDR3 regions were amplified from genomic DNA by means of the immunoSEQ Assay, a bias-controlled multiplex PCR. For the original study's pipeline: Nucleated cell counts per sample were estimated from amplification of reference gene primers within the assay. To quantify the absolute abundance of each unique TCRbeta CDR3 rearrangement, sequence reads were collapsed and filtered. Productive Simpson clonality was computed per sample as the square root of Simpson's diversity index over productive rearrangements. TCRdb mirrors the immuneACCESS table, restricted to in-frame sequences. Some clones are absent from its copies; in checked studies, under half trace to an unresolved V gene, and the reason for the others is unknown. V and J calls and clone size are those listed in that table; D and trimming were worked out from the DNA. This sample has roughly 300,000 clones in its table, and more than 80% of those were observed once. The ten largest clones add up to 1% to 1.3% of the sample.

The germline V gene specifies SGHTA as CDR1 and FQGTGA as CDR2. Reading from cysteine to phenylalanine, the CDR3 counts 13 amino acids. CDR3 DNA is the only sequence kept; it has 39 bases, read in frame from the first base. V is shortened by 4 bases, J by 4 bases, and the region joining them spans 5 bases. Enrolling through a virtual design, the prospective study's participants ranged in age from roughly 18 to 89 years and lived across approximately 25 United States geographic areas. Cohort assignment in the prospective study relied on participant-reported clinical history from a screening survey and a study questionnaire. Recovered participants in ImmuneRACE Cohort 3 were defined by two consecutive negative NP/OP PCR tests, clearance by a healthcare professional, or resolution of symptoms. In the prospective study, whole blood, serum and a nasopharyngeal or oropharyngeal swab were collected from each participant by mobile phlebotomists. Participants in the prospective study had the option to provide additional blood draws and questionnaires over a roughly two-month period. Before DNA extraction, blood samples from the prospective study were shipped at room temperature or frozen.

As regards this clone: What this receptor recognizes is not known. Nothing much larger sits one base from this clone, and base qualities are not available.

The chain is encoded by TRBV7-3 joined to TRBJ1-6; the D gene cannot be named for sure. Material for sequencing was PBMCs or T cells enriched from blood (not recorded which). This receptor was identified in a woman in her 30s who had recovered from COVID-19. The CDR3 reads CASSSAYNSPLHF. The DNA sequence reads TGTGCCAGCAGCTCAGCGTATAATTCACCCCTCCACTTT.